The next 5 T cell receptor beta chains were all read from a single sample in a study of shared clonotypes between healthy human individuals. Repertoires were generated with immunoSEQ multiplex PCR, while TCRdb's copy carries only in-frame clones and drops some. The sample has about 800,000 clones, about 97% seen once; the top ten hold under 0.3%. Terminally differentiated effector memory CD45RA+ cells were excluded from the naive CD8 cells, which were CD45RO-negative and positively selected for CCR7. What was sequenced was naive CD8+ T cells sorted from blood. The receptors stem from a man between 25 and 39 years old in good health.

The V gene is TRBV27, the J gene TRBJ2-1, with D perhaps matching TRBD2 (6 bases). Germline CDR1 and CDR2: MNHEY and SMNVEV (reference sequence). The CDR3 runs to 14 residues. The V end lost 2 bases, the J end lost 10 bases, and 15 bases lay between the germline ends. The DNA of the CDR3 is TGTGCCAGCAGTTTAATCCCCCCCAGCGGGGAGCAGTTCTTC. It specifies CASSLIPPSGEQFF.

The V call is TRBV7-2, the J call TRBJ2-3; 12 nucleotides agree with TRBD2. CDR1 is SGHTA and CDR2 is FQGNSA in the germline V gene. Unmatched junction bases numbered 6, after V lost 5 bases and J lost 0 bases. This CDR3 comprises 17 residues. CDR3 DNA sequence: TGTGCCAGCAGCCAAAGGACTAGCGGGACCAGCACAGATACGCAGTATTTT. Its protein product is CASSQRTSGTSTDTQYF.

The chain couples TRBV15 to TRBJ2-7, with TRBD1 as a possible D gene (5 bases). Germline CDR1 reads LNHNV; CDR2 reads YYDKDF (reference sequence). The germline V and J ends were trimmed by 5 bases and 1 base, with 12 bases remaining between them. The CDR3 contains 14 residues. The CDR3 nucleotides are TGTGCCACCAGCGAACGGACAAGATCCTACGAGCAGTACTTC. Translated, it gives CATSERTRSYEQYF. Supplemented by reference TRBV15 and TRBJ2-7, the full variable domain reads DAMVIQNPRYQVTQFGKPVTLSCSQTLNHNVMYWYQQKSSQAPKLLFHYYDKDFNNEADTPDNFQSRRPNTSFCFLDIRSPGLGDTAMYLCATSERTRSYEQYFGPGTRLTVT.

The chain employs TRBV5-1 and TRBJ1-2; 7 bases match TRBD1. V shed 3 bases and J 6 bases; nucleotides not matched to a gene: 8. Germline V gives CDR1 SGHRS, CDR2 YFSETQ. This CDR3 is 14 amino acids long. For the CDR3, the DNA is TGCGCCAGCAGCTCCCGACAGGGACTTGATGGCTACACCTTC. Amino acid sequence: CASSSRQGLDGYTF.

The V call is TRBV13, the J call TRBJ2-7, with TRBD2 matching over 12 bases. Germline-derived CDR1 and CDR2 are PRHDT and FYEKMQ (reference sequence). With V trimmed by 4 bases and J by 4 bases, 2 bases remained unmatched. This CDR3 comprises 14 residues. The CDR3 spells CASSSLAGGYEQYF. The CDR3, as DNA: TGTGCCAGCAGCTCCCTAGCGGGAGGGTACGAGCAGTACTTC. The full variable domain, completed using reference TRBV13 and TRBJ2-7, is AAGVIQSPRHLIKEKRETATLKCYPIPRHDTVYWYQQGPGQDPQFLISFYEKMQSDKGSIPDRFSAQQFSDYHSELNMSSLELGDSALYFCASSSLAGGYEQYFGPGTRLTVT.